This T cell receptor (beta chain) originates from a study of blood T cell repertoires in COVID-19. As for the study in general: Samples came from the United States, Italy and Spain, spanning acute and convalescent COVID-19.

TCRdb keeps only in-frame clones here, not all; method: immunoSEQ multiplex PCR. The sample yields fewer than 200,000 clones, more than 75% seen once. The sequencing input was PBMCs or T cells enriched from blood (not recorded which). The TCR comes from a woman in her fifties or sixties who had recovered from COVID-19.

CDR3 nucleotide sequence: TGTGCCAGCCAGGCCGGGGCTAGCGGGGGCGGGGAGCTGTTTTTT. Encoded protein: CASQAGASGGGELFF. The J gene is TRBJ2-2, the V gene TRBV28; 10 bases line up with TRBD2. Germline CDR1 is MDHEN and CDR2 is SYDVKM. The CDR3 consists of 15 residues. Losses at the gene ends were 8 bases for V and 7 bases for J; bases not matched to a gene: 10.